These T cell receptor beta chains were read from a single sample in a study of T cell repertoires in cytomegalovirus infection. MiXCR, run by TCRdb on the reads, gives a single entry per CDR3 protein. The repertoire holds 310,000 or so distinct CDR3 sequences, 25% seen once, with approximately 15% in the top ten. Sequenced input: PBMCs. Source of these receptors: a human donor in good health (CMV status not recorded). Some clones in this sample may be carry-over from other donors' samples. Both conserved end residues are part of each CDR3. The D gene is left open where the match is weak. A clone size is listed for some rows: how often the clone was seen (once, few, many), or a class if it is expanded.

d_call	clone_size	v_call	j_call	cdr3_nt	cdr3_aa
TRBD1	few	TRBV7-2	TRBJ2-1	TGTGCCAGCAGCAAGGACAGGCACAATGAGCAGTTCTTC	CASSKDRHNEQFF
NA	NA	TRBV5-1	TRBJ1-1	TGCGCCAGCAGCTCGAAAAGGGGTACAGGGATCGGCACTGAAGCTTTCTTT	CASSSKRGTGIGTEAFF
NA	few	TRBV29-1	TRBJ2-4	TGCAGCGTTGAAGGTCGAGAAGGGCCACGCAACATTCAGTACTTC	CSVEGREGPRNIQYF
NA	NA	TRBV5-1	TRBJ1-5	TGCGCCAGCAGCTTCGGGGATAGTCAGCCCCAGCATTTT	CASSFGDSQPQHF
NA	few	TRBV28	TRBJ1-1	TGTGCCAGCAAAGAGGGAATAAACACTGAAGCTTTCTTT	CASKEGINTEAFF
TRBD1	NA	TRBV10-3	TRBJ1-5	TGTGCCACCCACGACAGGGGAGGTAACAATCAGCCCCAGCATTTT	CATHDRGGNNQPQHF
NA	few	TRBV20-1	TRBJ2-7	TGCAGTGCCCCCCAGGCGGCGGACGAGCAGTACTTC	CSAPQAADEQYF
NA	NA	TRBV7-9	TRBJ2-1	TGTGCCAGCAGCTTCCTTGGAGCCGGGGAAAATGAGCAGTTCTTC	CASSFLGAGENEQFF
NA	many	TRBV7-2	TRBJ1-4	TGTGCCAGCAGCTTAGTTCCTTCAACTAATGAAAAACTGTTTTTT	CASSLVPSTNEKLFF
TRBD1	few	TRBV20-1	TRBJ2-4	TGCAGTGCTGGGACAGAAGGGACGAACATTCAGTACTTC	CSAGTEGTNIQYF
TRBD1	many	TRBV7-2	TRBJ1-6	TGTGCCAGCAGCTCCGGACAGGGAAATTCACCCCTCCACTTT	CASSSGQGNSPLHF
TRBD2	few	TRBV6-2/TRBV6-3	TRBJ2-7	TGTGCCAGCAGTTACTCTCTCAGGACTAGCGGGAATGGTAACGAGCAGTACTTC	CASSYSLRTSGNGNEQYF
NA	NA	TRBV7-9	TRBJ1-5	TGTGCCAGCAGCTCCGGGGGTCCTAACAATCAGCCCCAGCATTTT	CASSSGGPNNQPQHF
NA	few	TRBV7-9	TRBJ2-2	TGTGCCAGCAGCTTAGCGGCGACAGGCCAACACCGGGAGCTGTTTTTT	CASSLAATGQHRELFF
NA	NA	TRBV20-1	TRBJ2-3	TGCAGTGCTAGAGGGGGGGATTATAGCACAGATACGCAGTATTTT	CSARGGDYSTDTQYF
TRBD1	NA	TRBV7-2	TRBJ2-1	TGTGCCAGCAGCTTAGCAGGGGGCGCATTTTATGAGCAGTTCTTC	CASSLAGGAFYEQFF
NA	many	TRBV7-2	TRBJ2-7	TGTGCCAGCAGCTTAGTACCAGGGTCAGGCGAGCAGTACTTC	CASSLVPGSGEQYF
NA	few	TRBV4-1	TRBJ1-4	TGCGCCAGCAGCCTAAAAAGCGAAGGAGACGGTAAACTGTTTTTT	CASSLKSEGDGKLFF
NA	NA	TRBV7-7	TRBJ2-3	TGTGCTAGCAGCCCCGGGTCGGACCCTACAGATACGCAGTATTTT	CASSPGSDPTDTQYF
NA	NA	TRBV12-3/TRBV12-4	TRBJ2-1	TGTGCCAGCAGTTCAACCCCGACAGTCCCTGAGCAGTTCTTC	CASSSTPTVPEQFF
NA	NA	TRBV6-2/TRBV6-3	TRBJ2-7	TGTGCCAGCAGTTACTCGGAGTCCACCTACGAGCAGTACTTC	CASSYSESTYEQYF
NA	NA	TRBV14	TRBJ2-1	TGTGCCAGCAGCCAAGGGTCAGGCAGCTCCTACAATGAGCAGTTCTTC	CASSQGSGSSYNEQFF
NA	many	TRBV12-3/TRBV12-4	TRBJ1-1	TGTGCCAGCAGCTTAGGTGTGAACACTGAAGCTTTCTTT	CASSLGVNTEAFF
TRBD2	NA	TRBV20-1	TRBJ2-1	TGCAGTGCTAGAGATCTCGGGACTAGCGGGAATGGGTATCGTGGTGAGCAGTTCTTC	CSARDLGTSGNGYRGEQFF
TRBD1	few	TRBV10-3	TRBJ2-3	TGTGCCATCAGTGACACAGGGGGCACAGATACGCAGTATTTT	CAISDTGGTDTQYF
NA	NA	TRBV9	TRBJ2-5	TGTGCCAGCAGCGTTGGACAGCTCCAAGAGACCCAGTACTTC	CASSVGQLQETQYF
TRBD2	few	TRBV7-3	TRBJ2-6	TGTGCCAGCAGCTGGCAGGGACTATCTGGGGCCAACGTCCTGACTTTC	CASSWQGLSGANVLTF
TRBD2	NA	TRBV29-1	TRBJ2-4	TGCAGCGTCACGACTAGCTCCGGAAACATTCAGTACTTC	CSVTTSSGNIQYF
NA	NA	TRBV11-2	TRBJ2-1	TGTGCCAGCAGCCCCGGGGGCGGCACCTACAATGAGCAGTTCTTC	CASSPGGGTYNEQFF
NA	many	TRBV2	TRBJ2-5	TGTGCCAGCAGCAACCTGGGACAAGAGGGGGAGACCCAGTACTTC	CASSNLGQEGETQYF
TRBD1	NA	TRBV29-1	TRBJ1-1	TGCAGCACCGGACAGGGGGCGGGCACTGAAGCTTTCTTT	CSTGQGAGTEAFF
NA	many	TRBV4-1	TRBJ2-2	TGCGCCAGCAGCCAAGGCCTGCGACAGGTTTCCGGGGAGCTGTTTTTT	CASSQGLRQVSGELFF
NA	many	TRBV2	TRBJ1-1	TGTGCCAGCAGTCTTGGAGAGACAGGAAAGATGAACACTGAAGCTTTCTTT	CASSLGETGKMNTEAFF
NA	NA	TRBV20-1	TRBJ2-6	TGCAGTGCTAGAGAAGGCTCTGGGGCCAACGTCCTGACTTTC	CSAREGSGANVLTF
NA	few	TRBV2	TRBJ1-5	TGTGCCAGCAGTCCTCAGGTAACAAGCCAGCCCCAGCATTTT	CASSPQVTSQPQHF
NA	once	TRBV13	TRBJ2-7	TGTGCCAGCAGCTTGGGACTCCTCCCGGGCGAGCAGTACTTC	CASSLGLLPGEQYF
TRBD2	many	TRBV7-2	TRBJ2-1	TGTGCCAGCAGCTTAGCGGGGACTAGCGGGATGGGGGAGCAGTTCTTC	CASSLAGTSGMGEQFF
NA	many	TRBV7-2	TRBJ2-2	TGTGCCAGCAGCTTAGGACCCACCGGGGAGCTGTTTTTT	CASSLGPTGELFF
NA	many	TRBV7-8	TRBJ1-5	TGTGCCAGCAGCTTAGCGGTGGGGGGGCAGCGCAATCAGCCCCAGCATTTT	CASSLAVGGQRNQPQHF
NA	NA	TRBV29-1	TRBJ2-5	TGCAGCGCCCTAGGGGGGGTGACGGACTTC	CSALGGVTDF
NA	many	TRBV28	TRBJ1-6	TGTGCCAGCTTTGGAGTCAGAGCAGAGACGGGGGATTCGACCCTCCACTTT	CASFGVRAETGDSTLHF
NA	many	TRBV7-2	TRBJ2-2	TGTGCCAGCAGCTTACGCCTAGTAAGCATCGGGGAGCTGTTTTTT	CASSLRLVSIGELFF
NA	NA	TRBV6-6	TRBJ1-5	TGTGCCAGCAGGGACAGTGCAGGTCAGCCCCAGCATTTT	CASRDSAGQPQHF
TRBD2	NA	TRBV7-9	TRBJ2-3	TGTGCCAGCAGCCCCGGGACTAGAGAGCACACAGATACGCAGTATTTT	CASSPGTREHTDTQYF
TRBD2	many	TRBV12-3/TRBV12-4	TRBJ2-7	TGTGCCAGCAGTTTAGCGGCGGGAGCCTACGAGCAGTACTTC	CASSLAAGAYEQYF
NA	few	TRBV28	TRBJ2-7	TGTGCCAGCAGTACCCCTCCGGGACCACAAACACCCTACGAGCAGTACTTC	CASSTPPGPQTPYEQYF